These 25 T cell receptor beta chains share one sample of origin, sequenced in a study of graft-versus-host responses after intestinal transplantation. Sequencing was performed with immunoSEQ multiplex PCR; in TCRdb, only in-frame clones are kept and a portion is missing. The table has about 21,000 clones, roughly nine tenths seen once; the top ten hold just over 5%. Material: PBMCs, obtained 65 to 70 days after intestinal transplantation. Every receptor here comes from a human patient who received an intestinal transplant, so some T cells may come from the graft donor.

This chain links TRBV4-3 with TRBJ2-5, with TRBD1 identical over 11 bases. The J call may be in error: the DNA end matches TRBJ2-7 better. CDR1 LGHNA and CDR2 YSLEER come from the germline V gene. This CDR3 comprises 16 residues. The CDR3 region has the DNA TGCGCCAGCAGCCAAGGGGGGACAGGGGGACGCTACGAGCAGTACTTC. Its protein is CASSQGGTGGRYEQYF.

This chain links TRBV7-9 with TRBJ1-1; perhaps TRBD1 as D (5 bases). CDR3 length: 16 residues. V dropped 3 bases and J dropped 1 base, with 15 bases sitting between them. Germline assignment: CDR1 SEHNR and CDR2 FQNEAQ (reference sequence). The CDR3 sequence is CASSLGLLGENTEAFF. The CDR3 DNA reads as TGTGCCAGCAGCTTGGGACTCCTGGGAGAGAACACTGAAGCTTTCTTT.

The V call is TRBV7-6, the J call TRBJ2-5, with TRBD1 identical over 10 bases. The V gene's germline CDR1 is SGHVS and CDR2 FNYEAQ. V was pared by 5 bases and J by 2 bases, with 8 bases of the junction left unmatched. The CDR3 contains 16 residues. CDR3 nucleotides: TGTGCCAGCAGCCTCAGGACAGGGGGAAAACAAGAGACCCAGTACTTC. It yields the protein CASSLRTGGKQETQYF.

CDR3 in DNA: TGTGCCTGGAGTGTACGCGGCAGGGCAAGTGAAAAACTGTTTTTT. Translated: CAWSVRGRASEKLFF. This sequence joins TRBV30 and TRBJ1-4, with D possibly being TRBD1 (5 bases). The CDR3 has 15 amino acids. V dropped 0 bases and J dropped 7 bases, with 15 bases sitting between them. CDR1 and CDR2 from the germline V gene are GTSNPN and SVGIG (reference sequence).

J is TRBJ2-5 and V is TRBV30, with a tentative D call TRBD1 (6 bases). The DNA end lines up better with TRBJ2-7; the J call may be wrong. This CDR3 contains 13 residues. Germline CDR1 reads GTSNPN; CDR2 reads SVGIG (reference sequence). CDR3 sequence: CAWRTGQSYEQYF. Written as DNA, the CDR3 is TGTGCCTGGAGAACAGGACAGTCCTACGAGCAGTACTTC.

J is TRBJ1-3 and V is TRBV5-1, with TRBD1 identical over 7 bases. In germline, CDR1 is SGHRS, CDR2 YFSETQ. This CDR3 is built from 15 residues. V was clipped by 4 bases and J by 2 bases; unmatched bases: 6. CDR3 nucleotide sequence: TGCGCCAGCAGCCAACAGGGACAGACTGGAAACACCATATATTTT. It encodes CASSQQGQTGNTIYF.

There are a few counts of this clone. The chain couples TRBV2 to TRBJ1-3, with D possibly matching TRBD1 (5 bases). V lost 2 bases, J lost 0 bases, and 5 bases lay in between. CDR1 is SNHLY, CDR2 FYNNEI, per germline. The CDR3 has 14 residues. CDR3 DNA: TGTGCCAGCAGTGAACAGGGCTCTGGAAACACCATATATTTT. Its protein is CASSEQGSGNTIYF. Combining the CDR3 with reference TRBV2 and TRBJ1-3 gives the whole variable domain EPEVTQTPSHQVTQMGQEVILRCVPISNHLYFYWYRQILGQKVEFLVSFYNNEISEKSEIFDDQFSVERPDGSNFTLKIRSTKLEDSAMYFCASSEQGSGNTIYFGEGSWLTVV.

The CDR3 DNA is TGTGCCACCAGCAGACCCGGGACTGACTCCTACGAGCAGTACTTC. It encodes CATSRPGTDSYEQYF. The V call is TRBV15, the J call TRBJ2-7; TRBD2 is a possible D gene (6 bases). V was trimmed by 2 bases and J by 0 bases, leaving 11 bases between them. Germline V gene data show CDR1 as LNHNV and CDR2 as YYDKDF (reference sequence). CDR3 size: 15 residues.

This clone was seen a handful of times. CDR3 bases: TGTGCCAGCAGCGTAGGAGGGGGCAATCAGCCCCAGCATTTT. Translation gives CASSVGGGNQPQHF. The chain recombines TRBV9 with TRBJ1-5; D possibly corresponds to TRBD1 (5 bases). The ends were cut back, 0 bases at V and 2 bases at J, with 6 bases in the middle. CDR3 length: 14 amino acids. CDR1 and CDR2 (germline): SGDLS, YYNGEE.

The chain has TRBV6-1 and TRBJ2-3; 14 nucleotides agree with TRBD2. This CDR3 has 15 amino acids. Germline values: CDR1 MNHNS, CDR2 SASEGT. V shed 8 bases and J 2 bases; nucleotides not matched to a gene: 3. The CDR3 coding sequence is TGTGCCAGCGGGGGACTAGCGGGAGCCACAGATACGCAGTATTTT. Amino acid sequence: CASGGLAGATDTQYF.

The chain combines TRBV11-2 with TRBJ2-1; tentatively, D is TRBD1 (5 bases). CDR3 length equals 15 residues. Trimming took 2 bases from V and 5 from J, leaving 13 bases between them. Germline CDR1 and CDR2: SGHAT and FQNNGV. The CDR3 is CASSLRQGSNNEQFF. CDR3 DNA sequence: TGTGCCAGCAGCTTAAGGCAGGGAAGCAACAATGAGCAGTTCTTC.

This clone turned up a few times. The chain has TRBV6-5 and TRBJ1-4; 7 positions match TRBD1. V shed 0 bases, J shed 8 bases, and the junction held 6 bases outside the gene matches. Germline V gene data show CDR1 as MNHEY and CDR2 as SVGAGI. The CDR3 spans 15 residues. The CDR3 is CASSYSTGTVEKLFF. As DNA, the CDR3 is TGTGCCAGCAGTTACTCGACAGGGACGGTGGAAAAACTGTTTTTT.

The sample holds one count of this clone. J is TRBJ1-1 and V is TRBV5-6, with TRBD1 as a possible D gene (5 bases). Germline CDR1 reads SGHDT; CDR2 reads YYEEEE. The CDR3 is 14 residues long. With 6 bases removed from V and 7 bases from J, the gap between germline ends came to 19 bases. The CDR3: CASTIGASGGEAFF. The CDR3 DNA sequence: TGTGCCAGCACGATTGGAGCTTCCGGGGGTGAAGCTTTCTTT.

The chain couples TRBV7-9 to TRBJ2-7; TRBD2 matches 7 bases. The CDR3 has 15 amino acids. The germline CDR1 and CDR2 sequences are SEHNR and FQNEAQ (reference sequence). After removal of 5 bases from V and 5 bases from J, the junction contained 12 bases not matched to a gene. The CDR3 coding sequence is TGTGCCAGCAGCGGGGCTGAGTCGACTAGCAACGAGCAGTACTTC. This codes for CASSGAESTSNEQYF.

V usage is TRBV6-5 and J usage is TRBJ2-7, with D possibly being TRBD2 (5 bases). The CDR3 covers 15 residues. Germline CDR1 MNHEY, CDR2 SVGAGI. V lost 3 bases, J lost 1 base, and 13 bases lay in between. CDR3 region: CASSYEASLSYEQYF. Written as DNA, the CDR3 is TGTGCCAGCAGTTATGAGGCTAGCCTATCCTACGAGCAGTACTTC.

V is TRBV9 and J is TRBJ1-2; D unclear. In germline, CDR1 is SGDLS, CDR2 YYNGEE. The ends were cut back, 3 bases at V and 4 bases at J, with 16 bases in the middle. The CDR3 sequence is 15 residues long. The CDR3 sequence: CASSGAVSGSYGYTF. The DNA of the CDR3 is TGTGCCAGCAGCGGCGCTGTGTCGGGAAGCTATGGCTACACCTTC.

J is TRBJ1-1 and V is TRBV5-4; D is uncertain. Per the germline V gene, CDR1 is SGHNT and CDR2 is YYREEE (reference sequence). The V and J ends lost 2 bases and 1 base respectively, with 12 bases between them. This CDR3 is 15 amino acids long. DNA of the CDR3: TGTGCCAGCAGCTTCGACCGACGGAGGAACACTGAAGCTTTCTTT. It yields the protein CASSFDRRRNTEAFF. The full variable domain, in which reference TRBV5-4 and TRBJ1-1 provide the parts outside the CDR3, is ETGVTQSPTHLIKTRGQQVTLRCSSQSGHNTVSWYQQALGQGPQFIFQYYREEENGRGNFPPRFSGLQFPNYSSELNVNALELDDSALYLCASSFDRRRNTEAFFGQGTRLTVV.

The chain employs TRBV7-9 and TRBJ1-3; unclear D gene. Germline V gives CDR1 SEHNR, CDR2 FQNEAQ (reference sequence). Trimming took 1 base from V and 0 from J, leaving 7 bases between them. The CDR3 spans 15 residues. In DNA form, the CDR3 reads TGTGCCAGCAGCTTAGGTGGTCTCTCTGGAAACACCATATATTTT. It yields the protein CASSLGGLSGNTIYF. The full variable domain, completed using reference TRBV7-9 and TRBJ1-3, is DTGVSQNPRHKITKRGQNVTFRCDPISEHNRLYWYRQTLGQGPEFLTYFQNEAQLEKSRLLSDRFSAERPKGSFSTLEIQRTEQGDSAMYLCASSLGGLSGNTIYFGEGSWLTVV.

The chain has TRBV7-2 and TRBJ2-7, with TRBD1 identical over 10 bases. After removal of 1 base from V and 0 bases from J, the junction contained 6 bases not matched to a gene. Per the germline V gene, CDR1 is SGHTA and CDR2 is FQGNSA. CDR3 length equals 17 residues. DNA for the CDR3: TGTGCCAGCAGCTTAGGGACAGGGGGTTTTGGCTCCTACGAGCAGTACTTC. It specifies CASSLGTGGFGSYEQYF.

This clone was recorded only once. V and J are TRBV6-1 and TRBJ1-1; D remains unclear. This CDR3 contains 13 residues. The germline gives CDR1 MNHNS, CDR2 SASEGT. V shed 1 base and J shed 1 base, with 4 bases lying between them. The CDR3 nucleotides read TGTGCCAGCAGTGAAGGCAGGAACACTGAAGCTTTCTTT. Protein product: CASSEGRNTEAFF.

V usage is TRBV4-3 and J usage is TRBJ1-1; no firm D call. V was trimmed by 0 bases and J by 4 bases, leaving 9 bases between them. The CDR3 length is 14 residues. CDR1 and CDR2 from the germline V gene are LGHNA and YSLEER. CDR3 protein: CASSQDWVGTEAFF. The CDR3 nucleotides are TGCGCCAGCAGCCAAGATTGGGTTGGCACTGAAGCTTTCTTT.

The V call is TRBV30, the J call TRBJ2-7, with 9 bases lining up with TRBD2. J gave up 6 bases and V 3 bases, and 9 bases lay outside the gene matches. This CDR3 is 14 amino acids long. Looked up from germline, CDR1 is GTSNPN and CDR2 is SVGIG (reference sequence). The CDR3 nucleotides read TGTGCCTGGAGGGCCGGGACTAGCTTGGTCGAGCAGTACTTC. It specifies CAWRAGTSLVEQYF.

This chain uses TRBV7-9 with TRBJ2-7; the match to TRBD2 covers 9 bases. The CDR3 contains 13 residues. Germline-derived CDR1 and CDR2 are SEHNR and FQNEAQ (reference sequence). J gave up 2 bases and V 8 bases, and 4 bases lay outside the gene matches. The CDR3 DNA follows: TGTGCCAGCCGGGCTAGCGGGGCCTACGAGCAGTACTTC. Translated: CASRASGAYEQYF.

This chain links TRBV5-1 with TRBJ2-5; TRBD2 is a possible D gene (5 bases). V was shortened by 1 base and J by 2 bases, with 18 bases between the two germline ends. Germline lookup yields CDR1 SGHRS and CDR2 YFSETQ. This CDR3 is built from 17 residues. The CDR3 nucleotides read TGCGCCAGCAGCTTGTCCGCGGCGGCGGACTCTCAAGAGACCCAGTACTTC. The encoded protein is CASSLSAAADSQETQYF.

The CDR3 nucleotides read TGTGCCAGTAGTATAATGACAGGGGGTGGCGGCTACACCTTC. Amino acids: CASSIMTGGGGYTF. The V and J genes are TRBV19 and TRBJ1-2, with 9 bases identical to TRBD1. The V gene end was trimmed by 2 bases and the J gene end by 8 bases; junction bases not matched to a gene: 6. The CDR3 totals 14 residues. Germline assignment: CDR1 LNHDA and CDR2 SQIVND (reference sequence).